The 7 T cell receptor beta chains below were found in one sample sequenced in a study of T-cell reconstitution after alpha-beta-depleted transplantation in children. Unique molecular identifiers were built into the TCRbeta library. MiXCR, applied by TCRdb to the PCR reads, yields one record per CDR3 protein. Counted here are 700,000 to 850,000 distinct CDR3 sequences, under 20% occurring once; the ten biggest clones make up approximately 5%. The sequencing here drew on PBMCs, mostly from graft donor cells, taken 360 days after TCRalphabeta/CD19-depleted stem cell transplant. The source is a male patient between 5 and 17 years old who had a stem cell transplant for acute lymphoblastic leukemia, so the T cells may come from the graft donor.

This clonotype was detected only once. In DNA form, the CDR3 reads TGTGCCACCAGCAGAGAAGGGACAGGGAACAATCAGCCCCAGCATTTT. Protein sequence: CATSREGTGNNQPQHF. This rearrangement joins TRBV15 to TRBJ1-5; TRBD1 matches 9 bases. Germline values: CDR1 LNHNV, CDR2 YYDKDF (reference sequence). Germline trimming cut 0 bases from V and 3 bases from J; bases unmatched to any gene: 3. The CDR3 spans 16 residues. Variable domain in full (rest from reference TRBV15 and TRBJ1-5): DAMVIQNPRYQVTQFGKPVTLSCSQTLNHNVMYWYQQKSSQAPKLLFHYYDKDFNNEADTPDNFQSRRPNTSFCFLDIRSPGLGDTAMYLCATSREGTGNNQPQHFGDGTRLSIL.

The CDR3 DNA reads as TGTGCCAGCTCACCAAATCTAGCGGGAGGGTTCTCCTACGAGCAGTACTTC. It encodes CASSPNLAGGFSYEQYF. The chain uses TRBV18 and TRBJ2-7; 12 positions agree with TRBD2. Germline loops: CDR1 KGHSH, CDR2 LQKENI. There are 17 residues in the CDR3. The ends lost 2 bases at V and 0 bases at J; junction bases unmatched: 5.

V gene TRBV6-5 combines with J gene TRBJ2-3; the match to TRBD2 covers 7 bases. Germline loops: CDR1 MNHEY, CDR2 SVGAGI. V shed 2 bases, J shed 1 base, and the junction held 6 bases outside the gene matches. The CDR3 is made up of 16 amino acids. CDR3 region: CASSYLPSGGTDTQYF. CDR3 sequence (DNA): TGTGCCAGCAGTTACCTTCCTAGCGGAGGCACAGATACGCAGTATTTT.

The genes are TRBV7-9 and TRBJ2-2; TRBD1 matches at 9 bases. Germline values: CDR1 SEHNR, CDR2 FQNEAQ (reference sequence). Trimming at V came to 5 bases and at J to 4 bases, leaving 5 bases not matched to a gene. CDR3 length equals 15 residues. CDR3 region: CASSARTGATGELFF. For the CDR3, the DNA is TGTGCCAGCAGCGCCAGGACAGGGGCCACCGGGGAGCTGTTTTTT.

This clonotype occurred a few times. The chain joins TRBV18 to TRBJ2-1; the match to TRBD2 covers 8 bases. Unmatched junction bases numbered 6, after V lost 4 bases and J lost 1 base. This CDR3 region has 16 residues. The germline CDR1 and CDR2 sequences are KGHSH and LQKENI. The chain's CDR3 is CASSQQTGGSYNEQFF. CDR3 nucleotide sequence: TGTGCCAGCTCACAACAAACGGGAGGGTCCTACAATGAGCAGTTCTTC.

The rearrangement joins TRBV20-1 to TRBJ2-2; TRBD1 might be the D (5 bases). Germline V gives CDR1 DFQATT, CDR2 SNEGSKA (reference sequence). The CDR3 totals 14 residues. The V end lost 1 base, the J end lost 0 bases, and 6 bases lay between the germline ends. This CDR3 is CSARGQPNTGELFF. CDR3 sequence (DNA): TGCAGTGCTAGAGGACAGCCGAACACCGGGGAGCTGTTTTTT.

The chain carries TRBV5-1 and TRBJ2-7, with TRBD1 matching over 9 bases. This CDR3 comprises 15 residues. Unmatched junction bases numbered 11, after V lost 4 bases and J lost 6 bases. The V gene's germline CDR1 is SGHRS and CDR2 YFSETQ. CDR3 amino acids: CASSPRDRAALEQYF. DNA of the CDR3: TGCGCCAGCAGCCCCCGGGACAGGGCGGCCCTCGAGCAGTACTTC.